This T cell receptor beta chain came from a study of blood T cell repertoires in COVID-19. About the study: Acute and convalescent COVID-19 specimens originated in the United States, Italy and Spain. Sources were T cells, B-cell-depleted T cells, or PBMCs; the material itself was cDNA or gDNA.

This CDR3 comprises 15 residues. V lost 10 bases, J lost 3 bases, and 18 bases lay in between. Germline lookup yields CDR1 LNHDA and CDR2 SQIVND (reference sequence). Original processing methods: It was from reference gene primer amplification that nucleated cell counts were estimated. Clones were sequenced by immunoSEQ multiplex PCR, and TCRdb holds only the in-frame ones, with some missing. V, J and clone size are those of that table, while D and trimming were read from the DNA. Here the sample spans around 150,000 clones, under 95% being singletons. The specimen sequenced was peripheral blood. The TCR sequence derives from a man aged 55 to 69 with active or convalescent COVID-19. This chain uses TRBV19 with TRBJ2-2; D is unclear. The CDR3 protein is CATNNPVTYTGELFF. CDR3 bases: TGTGCCACTAATAACCCGGTGACTTACACCGGGGAGCTGTTTTTT. The entire variable domain, with the rest obtained from reference TRBV19 and TRBJ2-2, is as follows: DGGITQSPKYLFRKEGQNVTLSCEQNLNHDAMYWYRQDPGQGLRLIYYSQIVNDFQKGDIAEGYSVSREKKESFPLTVTSAQKNPTAFYLCATNNPVTYTGELFFGEGSRLTVL.